A selection of T cell receptor beta chains follows, all from one sample in a study of T cells after yellow fever vaccination. TCRdb independently ran MiXCR on the 5' RACE reads; one entry per CDR3 protein. Among 610,000 or so distinct CDR3 sequences listed, around an eighth were seen once. The sequencing used PBMCs, collected on the day of the yellow fever booster vaccination. The receptor source for this set is a man under 40 who received the YFV17D yellow fever vaccine. Both conserved end residues are part of each CDR3. The D gene is left open where the match is weak. Only part of the rows carry a size: once, few, many, or a class if the clone is expanded.

d_call: .; clone_size: .; j_call: TRBJ2-2; v_call: TRBV11-1; cdr3_nt: TGTGCCAGCAGCTACCCCGATAAGGACAGAAAAGGGACCGGGGAGCTGTTTTTT; cdr3_aa: CASSYPDKDRKGTGELFF
d_call: .; clone_size: .; j_call: TRBJ2-7; v_call: TRBV7-2; cdr3_nt: TGTGCCAGCAGCTTAATCCCTAGCAACTACGAGCAGTACTTC; cdr3_aa: CASSLIPSNYEQYF
d_call: .; clone_size: .; j_call: TRBJ2-1; v_call: TRBV19; cdr3_nt: TGTGCCAGTAGTTGGGCAGGGCTCGGGTCCTCCTACAATGAGCAGTTCTTC; cdr3_aa: CASSWAGLGSSYNEQFF
d_call: TRBD2; clone_size: few; j_call: TRBJ2-3; v_call: TRBV10-1; cdr3_nt: TGCGCCAGCAGTGTGAGCGGGAGAACAGATACGCAGTATTTT; cdr3_aa: CASSVSGRTDTQYF
d_call: .; clone_size: few; j_call: TRBJ1-2; v_call: TRBV12-5; cdr3_nt: TGTGCTAGTGGTCGGGAATCATTCTTC; cdr3_aa: CASGRESFF
d_call: TRBD2; clone_size: .; j_call: TRBJ2-1; v_call: TRBV20-1; cdr3_nt: TGCAGTCCCCTAGTTGGCCGACTAGCGGAGCAGTTCTTC; cdr3_aa: CSPLVGRLAEQFF
d_call: TRBD2; clone_size: .; j_call: TRBJ2-1; v_call: TRBV20-1; cdr3_nt: TGCAGTGCTTCCGGGACTAGCTTAAGGGAGTTCTTC; cdr3_aa: CSASGTSLREFF
d_call: TRBD2; clone_size: .; j_call: TRBJ2-7; v_call: TRBV18; cdr3_nt: TGTGCCAGCTCACCAAGGACTAGCGGGGGCTCCTACGAGCAGTACTTC; cdr3_aa: CASSPRTSGGSYEQYF
d_call: .; clone_size: few; j_call: TRBJ2-3; v_call: TRBV7-2; cdr3_nt: TGTGCCAGCATCGCCGGGACTAGCACAGATACGCAGTATTTT; cdr3_aa: CASIAGTSTDTQYF
d_call: .; clone_size: many; j_call: TRBJ2-5; v_call: TRBV6-5; cdr3_nt: TGTGCCAGCAGTTCCCACGGGGGCCGCAAGACCCAGTACTTC; cdr3_aa: CASSSHGGRKTQYF
d_call: .; clone_size: few; j_call: TRBJ2-5; v_call: TRBV20-1; cdr3_nt: TGCAGTGCCCCTGTGGGGCAAGAGACCCAGTACTTC; cdr3_aa: CSAPVGQETQYF
d_call: TRBD1; clone_size: .; j_call: TRBJ2-7; v_call: TRBV20-1; cdr3_nt: TGCAGTGCCGAACCCGGGACAGGGTTCTACGAGCAGTACTTC; cdr3_aa: CSAEPGTGFYEQYF
d_call: .; clone_size: .; j_call: TRBJ2-3; v_call: TRBV5-4; cdr3_nt: TGTGCCAGCAGCTCGGCCTCGGCAGATACGCAGTATTTT; cdr3_aa: CASSSASADTQYF
d_call: .; clone_size: few; j_call: TRBJ2-3; v_call: TRBV2; cdr3_nt: TGTGCCAGCAGTGAAAGTATACCCCGCGATACGCAGTATTTT; cdr3_aa: CASSESIPRDTQYF
d_call: .; clone_size: many; j_call: TRBJ2-5; v_call: TRBV15; cdr3_nt: TGTGCCACCAGCTCCTCGGGGAGGACCCAGTACTTC; cdr3_aa: CATSSSGRTQYF
d_call: TRBD1; clone_size: many; j_call: TRBJ2-1; v_call: TRBV27; cdr3_nt: TGTGCCAGCAGTTACAGGGGGCGACTGCCTGAGCAGTTCTTC; cdr3_aa: CASSYRGRLPEQFF
d_call: .; clone_size: few; j_call: TRBJ2-7; v_call: TRBV24-1; cdr3_nt: TGTGCCACCAGCGGGGCGCCGGCCTCCGAGCAGTACTTC; cdr3_aa: CATSGAPASEQYF